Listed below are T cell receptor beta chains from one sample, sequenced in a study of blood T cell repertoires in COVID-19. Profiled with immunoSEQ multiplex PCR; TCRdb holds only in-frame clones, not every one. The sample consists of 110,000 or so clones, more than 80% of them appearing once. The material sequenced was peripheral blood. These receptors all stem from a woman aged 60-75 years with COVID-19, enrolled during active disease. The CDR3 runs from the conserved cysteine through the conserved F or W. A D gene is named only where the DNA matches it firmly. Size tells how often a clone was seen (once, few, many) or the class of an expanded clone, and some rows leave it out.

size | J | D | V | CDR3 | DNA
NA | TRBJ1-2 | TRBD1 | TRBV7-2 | CASSPTTGGLQGGGYTF | TGTGCCAGCAGCCCGACGACAGGGGGCCTTCAAGGGGGAGGCTACACCTTC
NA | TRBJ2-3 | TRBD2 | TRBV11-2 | CASSYSGETTDTQYF | TGTGCCAGCAGCTATAGCGGGGAAACCACAGATACGCAGTATTTT
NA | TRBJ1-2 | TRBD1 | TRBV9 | CASSVDGTGGYGYTF | TGTGCCAGCAGCGTAGATGGGACAGGGGGCTATGGCTACACCTTC
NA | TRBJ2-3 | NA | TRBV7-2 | CASRRGGAEDTQYF | TGTGCCAGCAGAAGAGGGGGGGCTGAAGATACGCAGTATTTT
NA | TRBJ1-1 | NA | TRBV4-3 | CASSQAGQMNTEAFF | TGCGCCAGCAGCCAAGCAGGACAAATGAACACTGAAGCTTTCTTT
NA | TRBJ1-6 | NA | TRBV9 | CGGDSPLHF | TGTGGGGGGGATTCACCCCTCCACTTT
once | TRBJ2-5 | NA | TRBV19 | CASSISQEETQYF | TGTGCCAGTAGTATTTCCCAGGAAGAGACCCAGTACTTC
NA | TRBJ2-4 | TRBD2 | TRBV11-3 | CASSPSGGLAKNIQYF | TGTGCCAGCAGCCCGAGCGGGGGATTAGCCAAAAACATTCAGTACTTC
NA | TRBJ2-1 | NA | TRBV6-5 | CASPSGDSYNEQFF | TGTGCCAGCCCTTCCGGGGACTCCTACAATGAGCAGTTCTTC
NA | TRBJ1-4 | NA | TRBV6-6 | CASSQGTDYGPVSGNEKLFF | TGTGCCAGCAGCCAAGGAACGGACTATGGACCGGTCAGTGGGAATGAAAAACTGTTTTTT
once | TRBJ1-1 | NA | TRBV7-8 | CASSLDRNTEAFF | TGTGCCAGCAGCTTGGACAGGAACACTGAAGCTTTCTTT
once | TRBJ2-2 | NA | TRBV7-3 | CASSNLAAGAGELFF | TGTGCCAGCAGCAACCTAGCTGCCGGAGCCGGGGAGCTGTTTTTT
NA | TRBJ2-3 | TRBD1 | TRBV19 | CASSMDRGTQYF | TGTGCCAGTAGTATGGACAGGGGTACGCAGTATTTT
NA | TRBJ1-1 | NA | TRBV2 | CASSEGMGGANTEAFF | TGTGCCAGCAGTGAGGGCATGGGAGGGGCGAACACTGAAGCTTTCTTT
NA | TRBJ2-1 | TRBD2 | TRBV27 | CASRETSGDNYNEQFF | TGTGCCAGCAGAGAGACTAGCGGGGACAACTACAATGAGCAGTTCTTC
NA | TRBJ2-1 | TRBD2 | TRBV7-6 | CASSLAAGGYNEQFF | TGTGCCAGCAGCTTAGCAGCGGGGGGTTACAATGAGCAGTTCTTC
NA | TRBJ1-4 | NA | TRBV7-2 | CASSFGENLRDIFNEKLFF | TGTGCCAGCAGCTTTGGCGAAAACCTCCGGGATATCTTTAATGAAAAACTGTTTTTT
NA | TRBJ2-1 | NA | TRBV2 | CASSAGTFSSYNEQFF | TGTGCCAGCAGCGCCGGGACTTTTAGCTCCTACAATGAGCAGTTCTTC
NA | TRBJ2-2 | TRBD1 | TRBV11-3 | CASSDVTGATGELFF | TGTGCCAGCAGCGACGTGACAGGGGCCACCGGGGAGCTGTTTTTT
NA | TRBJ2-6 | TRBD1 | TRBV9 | CATADRDRGTGANVLTF | TGTGCCACCGCTGACCGGGACAGGGGAACCGGGGCCAACGTCCTGACTTTC
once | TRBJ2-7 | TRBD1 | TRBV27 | CASSPAPGTGTEEQYF | TGTGCCAGCAGCCCGGCCCCCGGGACAGGGACTGAAGAGCAGTACTTC
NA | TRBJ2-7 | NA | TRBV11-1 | CASSFDGDREQYF | TGTGCCAGCAGCTTTGACGGAGACCGGGAGCAGTACTTC
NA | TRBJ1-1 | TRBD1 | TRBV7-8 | CASSLQGAQDTEAFF | TGTGCCAGCAGCCTACAGGGGGCGCAGGACACTGAAGCTTTCTTT
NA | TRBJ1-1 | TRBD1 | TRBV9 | CASSISGQGNTEAFF | TGTGCCAGCAGCATCTCGGGACAGGGGAACACTGAAGCTTTCTTT
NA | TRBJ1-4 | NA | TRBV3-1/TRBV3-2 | CASSQGAATNEKLFF | TGTGCCAGCAGCCAAGGTGCAGCAACTAATGAAAAACTGTTTTTT
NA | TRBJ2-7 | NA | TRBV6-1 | CASSEEGIYEQYF | TGTGCCAGCAGTGAAGAGGGGATCTACGAGCAGTACTTC
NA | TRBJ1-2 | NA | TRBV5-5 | CASSSQVFNYGYTF | TGTGCCAGCAGCTCTCAGGTTTTTAACTATGGCTACACCTTC
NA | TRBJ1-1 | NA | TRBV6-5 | CASSATVEAFF | TGTGCCAGCAGCGCTACAGTTGAAGCTTTCTTT
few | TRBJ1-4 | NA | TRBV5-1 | CASSLGIGATNEKLFF | TGCGCCAGCAGCCTCGGGATCGGTGCAACTAATGAAAAACTGTTTTTT
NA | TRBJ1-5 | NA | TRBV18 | CASSPVRGNNQPQHF | TGTGCCAGCTCACCAGTTCGGGGAAACAATCAGCCCCAGCATTTT
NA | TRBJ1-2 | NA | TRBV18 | CASSPSGDYGYTF | TGTGCCAGCTCACCCTCCGGGGACTATGGCTACACCTTC
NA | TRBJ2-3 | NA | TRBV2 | CASSVLGGAATDTQYF | TGTGCCAGCAGTGTGTTAGGGGGGGCGGCCACAGATACGCAGTATTTT
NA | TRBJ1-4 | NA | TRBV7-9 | CASSFGRFGEKLFF | TGTGCCAGCAGCTTTGGCAGGTTTGGAGAAAAACTGTTTTTT
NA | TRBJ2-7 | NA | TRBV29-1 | CSVVDVYEQYF | TGCAGCGTTGTAGACGTCTACGAGCAGTACTTC
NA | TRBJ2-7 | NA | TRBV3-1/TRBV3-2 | CASSQDLQYRVYEQYF | TGTGCCAGCAGCCAAGATCTCCAATACAGAGTCTACGAGCAGTACTTC
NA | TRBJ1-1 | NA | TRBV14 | CASSLTATGEAFF | TGTGCCAGCAGCCTAACAGCTACTGGTGAAGCTTTCTTT
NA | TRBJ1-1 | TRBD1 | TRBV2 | CASSSTGALNTEAFF | TGTGCCAGCAGTTCCACAGGGGCCCTGAACACTGAAGCTTTCTTT
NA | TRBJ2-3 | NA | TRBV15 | CATSREEARATDTQYF | TGTGCCACCAGCAGAGAGGAGGCTAGAGCTACAGATACGCAGTATTTT
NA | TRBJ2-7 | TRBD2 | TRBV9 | CASSVGVAGVTYEQYF | TGTGCCAGCAGCGTAGGTGTTGCGGGGGTGACCTACGAGCAGTACTTC
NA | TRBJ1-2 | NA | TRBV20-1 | CSALTEGYTF | TGCAGTGCACTAACGGAGGGCTACACCTTC